The text below deals with one T cell receptor beta chain. Its antigen is not known. Profiling relied on immunoSEQ multiplex PCR, and the TCRdb table lists in-frame clones only, not all of them. This sample has millions of clones; over 85% occur once, and the top ten carry 0.35% to 0.45%. Germline V lookup: CDR1 SGHRS, CDR2 YFSETQ. The CDR3 is 17 residues long. V gave up 4 bases and J gave up 6 bases, with 23 bases separating them. The data were taken from a study of shared clonotypes between healthy human individuals. Study background: CD8 memory received one plate per donor, CD8 naive two, CD4 memory three and CD4 naive three.

Findings of the study overall: When compared with the clonotypes that were shared by all four sorted-subset donors, the non-shared clonotypes turned out to have lower generation probabilities.

The receptor was isolated from a man aged 18 to 30 in good health. Some clones in this sample may be carry-over from other donors' samples. The chain uses TRBV5-1 and TRBJ2-4; TRBD2 might be the D (6 bases). The sample taken for sequencing was naive CD4+ T cells from PBMCs. Indicated subset: CD45RA+ positively selected. The CDR3 loop is CASSLQSGVADLNIQYF. CDR3 in DNA: TGCGCCAGCAGCCTCCAAAGTGGGGTAGCGGACCTAAACATTCAGTACTTC.